What follows are 9 T cell receptor beta chains derived from one specimen sequenced in a study of T-cell memory formation after mild COVID-19. Using its own MiXCR run on the 5' RACE reads, TCRdb lists one record per CDR3 protein. The sample contains about 350,000 distinct CDR3 sequences, approximately 29% of which appear only once. The sample comprised PBMCs or a T cell subset sorted from them (not recorded which). These receptors all stem from an adult woman who had mild COVID-19 (a few samples of this study predate the infection). Cell type and time point are not known.

This clonotype was counted ten times or more. This chain joins TRBV6-2 or TRBV6-3 and TRBJ2-7, with D maybe TRBD1 (5 bases). Germline CDR1 reads MNHEY; CDR2 reads SVGEGT. This CDR3 region has 12 residues. V shed 3 bases and J shed 6 bases, with 9 bases lying between them. CDR3 DNA: TGTGCCAGCAGTTATGGACAAAGCGAGCAGTACTTC. Amino acids: CASSYGQSEQYF.

This clonotype came up a few times. This chain joins TRBV12-3 or TRBV12-4 and TRBJ2-3; maybe TRBD2 (7 bases). V gave up 0 bases and J gave up 1 base, with 14 bases separating them. The CDR3 extends over 17 amino acids. Here the CDR3 reads CASSLAVGGGGTDTQYF. The CDR3 DNA reads as TGTGCCAGCAGTTTAGCGGTGGGAGGGGGAGGCACAGATACGCAGTATTTT.

The chain couples TRBV20-1 to TRBJ1-1; D is ambiguous. CDR1 and CDR2 from the germline V gene are DFQATT and SNEGSKA (reference sequence). V shed 0 bases and J shed 0 bases, with 17 bases lying between them. The CDR3 has 17 residues. In DNA form, the CDR3 reads TGCAGTGCTAGAGATCATCGGTCACCGGGTCTGAACACTGAAGCTTTCTTT. This codes for CSARDHRSPGLNTEAFF.

This clonotype was seen a few times. The chain employs TRBV4-1 and TRBJ1-5; a possible D gene is TRBD1 (5 bases). The ends were cut back, 4 bases at V and 5 bases at J, with 15 bases in the middle. The length of the CDR3 is 15 residues. Germline CDR1 and CDR2: MGHRA and YSYEKL. The CDR3 spells CASSPAGGDYQPQHF. CDR3 bases: TGCGCCAGCAGCCCAGCCGGGGGAGACTATCAGCCCCAGCATTTT.

V is TRBV7-6 and J is TRBJ2-3; D uncertain. The CDR3 sequence is 16 residues long. The ends were cut back, 3 bases at V and 0 bases at J, with 13 bases in the middle. Per the germline V gene, CDR1 is SGHVS and CDR2 is FNYEAQ. The CDR3 loop reads CASSFTPTRSTDTQYF. CDR3 nucleotides: TGTGCCAGCAGCTTCACTCCTACACGAAGCACAGATACGCAGTATTTT.

This clonotype has a single count. The V gene is TRBV24-1, the J gene TRBJ2-5, with 8 nucleotides matching TRBD1. This CDR3 comprises 14 residues. Germline CDR1 and CDR2: KGHDR and SFDVKD. The ends lost 1 base at V and 4 bases at J; junction bases unmatched: 1. The CDR3 is CATSDLTGGETQYF. The CDR3 nucleotides are TGTGCCACCAGTGATTTAACAGGGGGAGAGACCCAGTACTTC.

The chain combines TRBV9 with TRBJ2-3, with 14 bases identical to TRBD2. Germline V gene sequence: CDR1 SGDLS, CDR2 YYNGEE. There are 21 residues in the CDR3. The V and J ends lost 3 bases and 2 bases, in that order; junction bases with no gene match: 17. The CDR3 is CASSARLTGTSGRTFTDTQYF. CDR3 DNA sequence: TGTGCCAGCAGCGCAAGACTTACGGGGACTAGCGGGAGAACTTTCACAGATACGCAGTATTTT.

This clonotype has a handful of counts. CDR3 sequence: CASSLQSGRSYTDTQYF. CDR3 sequence (DNA): TGTGCCAGCAGCTTACAAAGCGGGAGGTCGTACACAGATACGCAGTATTTT. J is TRBJ2-3 and V is TRBV7-3; 9 nucleotides align to TRBD2. The junction had 8 bases not matched to a gene; V was cut back by 2 bases and J by 2 bases. This CDR3 has 17 amino acids. Germline CDR1 is SGHTA and CDR2 is FQGTGA.

V and J are TRBV28 and TRBJ1-6, with D hard to call. V shed 6 bases and J shed 14 bases, with 20 bases lying between them. The V gene's germline CDR1 is MDHEN and CDR2 SYDVKM. The CDR3 covers 14 residues. CDR3 nucleotide sequence: TGTGCCAGCAGGATAGGTTTCAGGACCCCTTCCCTCCACTTT. Translation: CASRIGFRTPSLHF. Full variable domain (outside the CDR3, taken from reference TRBV28 and TRBJ1-6): DVKVTQSSRYLVKRTGEKVFLECVQDMDHENMFWYRQDPGLGLRLIYFSYDVKMKEKGDIPEGYSVSREKKERFSLILESASTNQTSMYLCASRIGFRTPSLHFGNGTRLTVT.